These T cell receptor beta chains were read from a single sample in a study of blood T cell repertoires in COVID-19. Only in-frame clones appear in the TCRdb table, and some are missing; sequencing was by immunoSEQ multiplex PCR. The sample records around 200,000 clones, around 80% being singletons. Sequenced sample: peripheral blood. These receptors came from a woman of 80 years or more with active or convalescent COVID-19. The CDR3 runs from the conserved cysteine through the conserved F or W. A D gene is named only where the DNA matches it firmly. Expanded clones are given a class, and other clones once, few, many or no size at all.

TRBJ2-7 | NA | TRBD2 | TRBV18 | 14 | TGTGCCAGCTCACCGTTAGCGGGAGAGGGAGAGCAGTACTTC | CASSPLAGEGEQYF
TRBJ1-2 | NA | NA | TRBV12-3/TRBV12-4 | 13 | TGTGCCAGCAACCCCAGAGGGAGCTATGGCTACACCTTC | CASNPRGSYGYTF
TRBJ1-4 | few | NA | TRBV25-1 | 14 | TGTGCCAGCAGTGAAGGACAGTTTCGGGAAAAACTGTTTTTT | CASSEGQFREKLFF
TRBJ2-7 | NA | NA | TRBV21-1 | 15 | TGTGCCAGCAGGAGTTCGCCCCGGGATCCCTACGAGCAGTACTTC | CASRSSPRDPYEQYF
TRBJ2-1 | NA | NA | TRBV2 | 14 | TGTGCCAGCATCAAATCGGGACTTCCAAATGAGCAGTTCTTC | CASIKSGLPNEQFF
TRBJ2-7 | NA | TRBD1 | TRBV4-1 | 13 | TGCGCCAGGAAACGGGACAGGGTTCGCGAGCAGTACTTC | CARKRDRVREQYF
TRBJ2-2 | NA | TRBD2 | TRBV14 | 19 | TGTGCCAGCAGCCAAGATATTCGGCTAGCGGGGGCCATCACCGGGGAGCTGTTTTTT | CASSQDIRLAGAITGELFF
TRBJ1-2 | NA | NA | TRBV18 | 13 | TGTGCCAGCTCACCGACAGATAGCTATGGCTACACCTTC | CASSPTDSYGYTF
TRBJ2-3 | NA | NA | TRBV6-2/TRBV6-3 | 16 | TGTGCCAGCAGTTACTCGCTGAGGGTCGGAACAGATACGCAGTATTTT | CASSYSLRVGTDTQYF
TRBJ2-1 | NA | NA | TRBV9 | 14 | TGTGCCAGCAGCGTAGCACAGTTCTACAATGAGCAGTTCTTC | CASSVAQFYNEQFF
TRBJ2-3 | NA | NA | TRBV5-1 | 14 | TGCGCCAGCAGCTTGTCGAGGGCGACAGATACGCAGTATTTT | CASSLSRATDTQYF
TRBJ2-1 | NA | TRBD2 | TRBV3-1/TRBV3-2 | 16 | TGTGCCAGCAGCCGCCCCGGGACTAGCGGTAACAATGAGCAGTTCTTC | CASSRPGTSGNNEQFF
TRBJ2-1 | NA | NA | TRBV4-2 | 17 | TGTGCCAGCAGCCAAGTTAGCGGACGGTCCGGATACAATGAGCAGTTCTTC | CASSQVSGRSGYNEQFF
TRBJ2-5 | NA | NA | TRBV14 | 15 | TGTGCCAGCAGCCACGGCCTGGGGAGACAAGAGACCCAGTACTTC | CASSHGLGRQETQYF
TRBJ1-2 | NA | TRBD1 | TRBV25-1 | 16 | TGTGCCAGCAGTGAAGAGAGAGGGACAGTTGAGAATGGCTACACCTTC | CASSEERGTVENGYTF
TRBJ2-1 | NA | NA | TRBV15 | 19 | TGTGCCACCAGCAGAGATCTGTTTGTTAAGAGGGGGATACCCAATGAGCAGTTCTTC | CATSRDLFVKRGIPNEQFF
TRBJ1-5 | NA | NA | TRBV12-3/TRBV12-4 | 11 | TGTGCCAGCAGTACAATTCAGCCCCAGCATTTT | CASSTIQPQHF
TRBJ1-1 | NA | NA | TRBV4-3 | 14 | TGCGCCAGCAGCCAAGACCCGTATATAGGAGGAGCTTTCTTT | CASSQDPYIGGAFF
TRBJ2-2 | NA | NA | TRBV12-1 | 18 | TGTGCCAGCAGCTTTACGGCTAGCGGGAGGATCGGGACCGGGGAGCTGTTTTTT | CASSFTASGRIGTGELFF
TRBJ2-3 | NA | NA | TRBV24-1 | 15 | TGTGCCACCAGTGCCAGGGGTAGGAGCACAGATACGCAGTATTTT | CATSARGRSTDTQYF
TRBJ2-7 | NA | TRBD1 | TRBV18 | 15 | TGTGCCAGCTCACCACGGACAGGAACTCTCTACGAGCAGTACTTC | CASSPRTGTLYEQYF
TRBJ2-3 | NA | NA | TRBV5-5 | 15 | TGTGCCAGCAGCTTGAGTACAGGGAGCACAGATACGCAGTATTTT | CASSLSTGSTDTQYF
TRBJ1-5 | NA | NA | TRBV12-3/TRBV12-4 | 12 | TGTGCCAGCAGTTTACAATTCCAGCCCCAGCATTTT | CASSLQFQPQHF
TRBJ2-1 | NA | TRBD2 | TRBV18 | 16 | TGTGCCAGCTCACCCCCCGGGACTAGCGGGTACAATGAGCAGTTCTTC | CASSPPGTSGYNEQFF
TRBJ2-1 | NA | TRBD2 | TRBV24-1 | 17 | TGTGCCACCATTTTCTCAACGGGACTAGCGCGTTACAATGAGCAGTTCTTC | CATIFSTGLARYNEQFF
TRBJ2-3 | NA | TRBD2 | TRBV5-4 | 20 | TGTGCCAGCAGCTCGGAATACCCCATCCCGGCGGGGGGTCAACGAGATACGCAGTATTTT | CASSSEYPIPAGGQRDTQYF
TRBJ1-1 | NA | TRBD1 | TRBV5-5 | 15 | TGTGCCAGCAGCTTGGTCACAGGGGGCCTTACTGAAGCTTTCTTT | CASSLVTGGLTEAFF
TRBJ1-6 | NA | TRBD1 | TRBV3-1/TRBV3-2 | 17 | TGTGCCAGCAGCCAAGCGTTAGGGACAGGGAATCGGTCACCCCTCCACTTT | CASSQALGTGNRSPLHF
TRBJ2-1 | NA | NA | TRBV9 | 15 | TGTGCCAGCAGCCCGACCGGGACACCCTACAATGAGCAGTTCTTC | CASSPTGTPYNEQFF
TRBJ2-5 | NA | TRBD2 | TRBV6-5 | 15 | TGTGCCAGCGGCAGGACCGGGGGGGATAAGGAGACCCAGTACTTC | CASGRTGGDKETQYF
TRBJ1-4 | NA | TRBD1 | TRBV19 | 17 | TGTGCCAGTAGTATCCAACCGAGGACAGGGTTTAATGAAAAACTGTTTTTT | CASSIQPRTGFNEKLFF
TRBJ2-7 | NA | TRBD2 | TRBV7-2 | 18 | TGTGCCAGCAGCTTAGGGTTCTCGCTAGCGGGAGTTGGCTACGAGCAGTACTTC | CASSLGFSLAGVGYEQYF
TRBJ2-7 | NA | TRBD2 | TRBV7-2 | 17 | TGTGCCAGCAGCTTGGTTAGCGGGACAACTTACCACTACGAGCAGTACTTC | CASSLVSGTTYHYEQYF
TRBJ2-1 | NA | TRBD2 | TRBV6-6 | 16 | TGTGCCAGCAGTTACTCCTCCAGCGGGAAGCACAATGAGCAGTTCTTC | CASSYSSSGKHNEQFF
TRBJ1-1 | NA | NA | TRBV21-1 | 13 | TGTGCCAGGGCAGGGTTGGGGGGCACTGAAGCTTTCTTT | CARAGLGGTEAFF
TRBJ2-1 | NA | TRBD2 | TRBV7-3 | 17 | TGTGCCAGCAGCCCGGGAGGGGCCCAAACCGCCTACAATGAGCAGTTCTTC | CASSPGGAQTAYNEQFF
TRBJ1-2 | NA | TRBD1 | TRBV6-2/TRBV6-3 | 13 | TGTGCCAGCAGCTGGGACAGATACTATGGCTACACCTTC | CASSWDRYYGYTF
TRBJ2-4 | NA | NA | TRBV19 | 14 | TGTGCCACCAGGATGAGACAGGACGAAAACATTCAGTACTTC | CATRMRQDENIQYF
TRBJ1-2 | NA | TRBD1 | TRBV28 | 14 | TGTGCCAGCAGTTTCCGGCAGGGGGTCTATGGCTACACCTTC | CASSFRQGVYGYTF